This T cell receptor (beta chain) was recovered during a study of regulatory T cells in long-lasting Graves disease (dated by TCRdb to the early 2020s). For the wider study: Persistent Graves' disease was defined as persistently positive TSH receptor autoantibodies together with antithyroid drug treatment for over 5 years. The study took place in China and was registered as a clinical trial. A total of some 33 samples were covered by TCR sequencing, comprising some 13 persistent and roughly 20 newly diagnosed Graves' disease patients. Persistent Graves' disease patients in the clinical cohort had taken antithyroid drugs for about 10.3 years on average. Patients with persistent Graves' disease were compared with patients with newly diagnosed Graves' disease using TCR sequencing and RNA sequencing of peripheral blood. Points the paper makes about the study in general: More public clonotypes were shared among persistent patients (roughly 2,900) than among newly diagnosed patients (just under 1,000). Sequencing and analysis were limited to the TCR beta chain. Compared with newly diagnosed patients, persistent Graves' disease patients had lower TCR Shannon entropy and fewer highly expanded clones, which suggests clonal expansion. The small sample size was acknowledged by the authors as a limitation that may reduce accuracy. Persistent disease showed preferential use of TRBV28, TRBJ1-2 and TRBJ2-5, whereas newly diagnosed disease favored TRBV20-1 and TRBJ2-1. The study examined only peripheral blood because the primary lesion, thyroid tissue, could not be accessed.

From cysteine to phenylalanine, the CDR3 is 15 amino acids long. CDR3 DNA only is kept here, 45 bases in frame from base 1. The germline V gene supplies CDR1 SGHTA and CDR2 FQGNSA. Here V drops 0 bases and J drops 7 bases, and the junction holds 3 bases not matched to any gene. This clonotype has a handful of counts. What antigen it recognizes has not been identified. Base qualities were left out, and no much larger clone turns up one base away. Libraries were prepared through multiplex PCR. TCRdb names Illumina HiSeq 4000 as the instrument used. iRepertoire HTBI primers and Arm-PCR amplification of CDR3 regions were used to construct TCR beta libraries. Before sequencing, the PCR products went through gel purification. The published analysis was carried out like this. Gene usage analysis of CDR3 amino acid clonotypes relied on the approximately 68 TRBV and around 14 TRBJ segments identified across samples. Filtered high-quality paired reads were merged into contigs using COPE and FqMerger. BLAST was used to align contigs to IMGT TRBV, TRBD and TRBJ reference genes, with CDR3 defined following IMGT. Any clonotype with a frequency above 0.1% was classified as a highly expanded clone. Repertoire diversity was measured by Shannon entropy, and V-J evenness by the Gini coefficient. Clonotypes shared by more than one individual were considered public. Clones were called with MiXCR by TCRdb after fastp trimmed the public reads at Q25, and only in-frame beta chains were retained. Rows are combined by CDR3 protein, so each entry shows the most common genes and DNA. It is TCRdb's table, rather than the study itself, that gives the V and J calls and clone size. In this sample the table shows roughly 400,000 distinct CDR3 sequences, around 20% of which occur a single time. 20% to 25% of the sample lies in the top ten.

The sample's time point label is to be understood as: persistent/refractory GD, antithyroid drugs over 5 years with positive TRAb. For both TCR sequencing and RNA sequencing, RNA was extracted from PBMCs using TRIzol. The diagnosis of Graves' disease followed American Thyroid Association guidelines. The patients came from an endocrinology department in Xi'an, China. From each patient, 8 to 10 milliliters of peripheral blood was collected into an EDTA anticoagulant tube. Ficoll Paque Plus density gradient separation was used to isolate PBMCs, and no additional T cell sorting was done. An Agilent 2100 Bioanalyzer and agarose gel were used to check RNA quality, and a NanoDrop 2000 was used to measure RNA concentration.

The chain employs TRBV7-2 and TRBJ1-4; TRBD1 lines up with 9 middle nucleotides. This specimen consisted of peripheral blood mononuclear cells (PBMCs), obtained when the disease was refractory, from a patient treated with antithyroid drugs. This TCR derives from a female donor with Graves disease. The nucleotides are TGTGCCAGCAGCTTAGCCGAGACAGGGGGTGAAAAACTGTTTTTT. This translates into CASSLAETGGEKLFF.